A selection of T cell receptor beta chains follows, all from one sample in a study of cytomegalovirus exposure and HLA in healthy donors. Generated by immunoSEQ multiplex PCR, the TCRdb table keeps only in-frame clones and is missing some. The top ten hold 5.7% of the sample, which has fewer than 200,000 clones, around 81% seen once. Sequences were obtained from PBMCs. The origin of the receptors is a man aged 40-50 years in good health and CMV-seronegative. CDR3s include the opening cysteine and the closing phenylalanine or tryptophan. The order of the fields is V gene, J gene, clone size, D gene, CDR3 DNA, CDR3 protein. A D gene is named only where the DNA matches it firmly. Clone size is given for some rows only: seen once, a few or many times, or a class if the clone is expanded.

v_gene: TRBV11-2; j_gene: TRBJ2-1; abundance: once; d_gene: .; CDR3nt: TGTGCCAGCAGCGCGGGACGGGGCTTTAGGCGCGGCAATGAGCAGTTCTTC; CDR3aa: CASSAGRGFRRGNEQFF
v_gene: TRBV2; j_gene: TRBJ2-5; abundance: .; d_gene: TRBD1; CDR3nt: TGTGCCAGCACTCGACCGATGGGACAGGGGGCCGAGACCCAGTACTTC; CDR3aa: CASTRPMGQGAETQYF
v_gene: TRBV5-1; j_gene: TRBJ2-5; abundance: few; d_gene: TRBD2; CDR3nt: TGCGCCAGCAGCGCGACTAGCGGGAGAGAGACCCAGTACTTC; CDR3aa: CASSATSGRETQYF
v_gene: TRBV11-3; j_gene: TRBJ1-1; abundance: once; d_gene: TRBD1; CDR3nt: TGTGCCAGGGACAGGGAGAACACTGAAGCTTTCTTT; CDR3aa: CARDRENTEAFF
v_gene: TRBV4-1; j_gene: TRBJ1-2; abundance: once; d_gene: TRBD1; CDR3nt: TGCGCCAGCAGCCGTGGGGGGACAGGGGGCGTCTATGGCTACACCTTC; CDR3aa: CASSRGGTGGVYGYTF
v_gene: TRBV13; j_gene: TRBJ2-7; abundance: .; d_gene: TRBD2; CDR3nt: TGTGCCAGCAGCTTAGAAGGACTAGCGGACTACGAGCAGTACTTC; CDR3aa: CASSLEGLADYEQYF
v_gene: TRBV4-2; j_gene: TRBJ1-2; abundance: .; d_gene: .; CDR3nt: TGTGCCAGCAGCCAGGAGACAGGAGCTAACTATGGCTACACCTTC; CDR3aa: CASSQETGANYGYTF
v_gene: TRBV5-1; j_gene: TRBJ2-5; abundance: once; d_gene: .; CDR3nt: TGCGCCAGCAGCTTGGTAGTAGCGGTACAAGAGACCCAGTACTTC; CDR3aa: CASSLVVAVQETQYF
v_gene: TRBV5-4; j_gene: TRBJ1-4; abundance: .; d_gene: TRBD1; CDR3nt: TGTGCCAGCAGCTTGGGGACAGGGGGAAGTGAAAAACTGTTTTTT; CDR3aa: CASSLGTGGSEKLFF
v_gene: TRBV4-3; j_gene: TRBJ2-7; abundance: few; d_gene: .; CDR3nt: TGCGCCAGCAGCCGCGGACAGTCTAGCTCCTACGAGCAGTACTTC; CDR3aa: CASSRGQSSSYEQYF
v_gene: TRBV19; j_gene: TRBJ1-2; abundance: .; d_gene: TRBD1; CDR3nt: TGTGCCAGTAGTATTCAAATGTCACAGGGGAACTATGGCTACACCTTC; CDR3aa: CASSIQMSQGNYGYTF
v_gene: TRBV6-4; j_gene: TRBJ2-2; abundance: .; d_gene: .; CDR3nt: TGTGCCAGCAGTGAGGAGCGGGCGAACACCGGGGAGCTGTTTTTT; CDR3aa: CASSEERANTGELFF
v_gene: TRBV6-5; j_gene: TRBJ2-5; abundance: .; d_gene: TRBD1; CDR3nt: TGTGCCAGCAGTCTTTCGAGAGGGGGCGGGGAGACCCAGTACTTC; CDR3aa: CASSLSRGGGETQYF
v_gene: TRBV7-6; j_gene: TRBJ1-4; abundance: .; d_gene: .; CDR3nt: TGTGCCAGCAGCTTAGTCGGTGAAAAACTGTTTTTT; CDR3aa: CASSLVGEKLFF
v_gene: TRBV7-2; j_gene: TRBJ1-5; abundance: .; d_gene: .; CDR3nt: TGTGCCAGCAGCTTAACCGGGAATAGCAATCAGCCCCAGCATTTT; CDR3aa: CASSLTGNSNQPQHF
v_gene: TRBV27; j_gene: TRBJ2-7; abundance: few; d_gene: TRBD1; CDR3nt: TGTGCCAGCAGCCCCGGGACAGGGAACTACGAGCAGTACTTC; CDR3aa: CASSPGTGNYEQYF
v_gene: TRBV12-5; j_gene: TRBJ1-1; abundance: few; d_gene: .; CDR3nt: TGTGCTAGTGGCCCCTCCGGGGGGAACACTGAAGCTTTCTTT; CDR3aa: CASGPSGGNTEAFF
v_gene: TRBV4-3; j_gene: TRBJ2-5; abundance: .; d_gene: TRBD2; CDR3nt: TGCGCCAGCAGCCACAGACTAGCGGGGGGGCCCGAGACCCAGTACTTC; CDR3aa: CASSHRLAGGPETQYF
v_gene: TRBV7-2; j_gene: TRBJ2-7; abundance: .; d_gene: TRBD2; CDR3nt: TGTGCCAGCAGGCCTCGCGGGGGGGATTACGAGCAGTACTTC; CDR3aa: CASRPRGGDYEQYF
v_gene: TRBV6-5; j_gene: TRBJ1-4; abundance: .; d_gene: TRBD1; CDR3nt: TGTGCCAGCGGAGATTCACCGGGACAGAGGTTTTTT; CDR3aa: CASGDSPGQRFF
v_gene: TRBV12-5; j_gene: TRBJ2-1; abundance: few; d_gene: .; CDR3nt: TGTGCTAGTGGCTACCTCTATGAGCAGTTCTTC; CDR3aa: CASGYLYEQFF
v_gene: TRBV7-2; j_gene: TRBJ2-7; abundance: .; d_gene: TRBD2; CDR3nt: TGTGCCAGCAGCTTAACCCTAGCGGGAGGGCTAAACGAGCAGTACTTC; CDR3aa: CASSLTLAGGLNEQYF
v_gene: TRBV27; j_gene: TRBJ1-4; abundance: .; d_gene: .; CDR3nt: TGTGCCAGCAGTTTCTTGAGGGAAACTAATGAAAAACTGTTTTTT; CDR3aa: CASSFLRETNEKLFF